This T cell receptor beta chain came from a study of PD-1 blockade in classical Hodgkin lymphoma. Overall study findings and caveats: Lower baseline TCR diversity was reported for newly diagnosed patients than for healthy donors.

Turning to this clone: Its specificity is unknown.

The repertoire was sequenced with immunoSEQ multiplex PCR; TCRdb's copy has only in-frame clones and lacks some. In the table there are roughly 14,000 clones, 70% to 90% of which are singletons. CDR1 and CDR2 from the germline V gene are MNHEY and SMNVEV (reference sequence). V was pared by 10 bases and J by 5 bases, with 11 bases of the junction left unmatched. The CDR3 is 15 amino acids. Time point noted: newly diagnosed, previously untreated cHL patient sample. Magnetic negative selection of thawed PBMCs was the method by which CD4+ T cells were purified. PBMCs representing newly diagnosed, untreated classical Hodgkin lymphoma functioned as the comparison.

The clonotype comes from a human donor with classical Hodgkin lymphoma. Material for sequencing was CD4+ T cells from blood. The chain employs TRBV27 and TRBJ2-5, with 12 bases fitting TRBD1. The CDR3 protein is CATAGTGGSRETQYF. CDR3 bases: TGTGCCACCGCCGGGACAGGGGGCTCTAGGGAGACCCAGTACTTC.